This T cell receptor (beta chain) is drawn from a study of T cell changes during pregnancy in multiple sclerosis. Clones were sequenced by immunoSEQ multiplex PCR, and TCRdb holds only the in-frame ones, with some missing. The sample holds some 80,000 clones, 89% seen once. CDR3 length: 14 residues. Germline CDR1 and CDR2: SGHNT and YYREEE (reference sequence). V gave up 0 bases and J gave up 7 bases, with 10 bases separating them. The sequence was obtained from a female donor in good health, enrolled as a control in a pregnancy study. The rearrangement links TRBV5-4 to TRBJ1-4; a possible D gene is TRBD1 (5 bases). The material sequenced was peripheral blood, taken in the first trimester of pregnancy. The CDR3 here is CASSLGQPPEKLFF. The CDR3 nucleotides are TGTGCCAGCAGCTTGGGACAGCCTCCTGAAAAACTGTTTTTT.